The clone carrying this T cell receptor (beta chain) appeared a single time. Between the trimmed V and J ends, which lost 2 bases and 3 bases, there was a span of 20 bases. This CDR3 is built from 17 residues. In germline, CDR1 is MGHRA, CDR2 YSYEKL. Two negative PCRs, clearance, or symptom resolution had been documented for recovered Cohort 3 donors. The data are from a study of blood T cell repertoires in COVID-19. For the study at large: PBMCs, B-cell-depleted T cells, or T cells provided the cDNA or gDNA that made up the material.

Only in-frame clones appear in the TCRdb table, and some are missing; sequencing was by immunoSEQ multiplex PCR. The table lists more than 250,000 clones, more than 75% of them singletons, with under 5.5% in the top ten. The sample consisted of PBMCs or T cells enriched from blood (not recorded which). The chain employs TRBV4-1 and TRBJ2-7, with a possible D match to TRBD1 (6 bases). This TCR came from a woman in her 30s who had recovered from COVID-19. CDR3 DNA: TGCGCCAGCAGCCAATACTCCGACAGGCAGATGGGCTACGAGCAGTACTTC. As protein: CASSQYSDRQMGYEQYF.